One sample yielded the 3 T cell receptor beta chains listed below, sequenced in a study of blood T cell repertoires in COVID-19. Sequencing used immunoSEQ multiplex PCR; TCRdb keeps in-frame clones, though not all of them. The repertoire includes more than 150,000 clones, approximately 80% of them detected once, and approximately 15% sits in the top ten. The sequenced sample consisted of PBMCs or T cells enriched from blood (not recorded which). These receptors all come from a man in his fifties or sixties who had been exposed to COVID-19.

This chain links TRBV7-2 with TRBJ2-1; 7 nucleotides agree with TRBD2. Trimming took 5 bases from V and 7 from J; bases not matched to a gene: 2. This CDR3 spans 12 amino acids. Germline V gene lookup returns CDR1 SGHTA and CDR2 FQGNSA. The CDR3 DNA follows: TGTGCCAGCAGCCCGGGGGGAAATGAGCAGTTCTTC. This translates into CASSPGGNEQFF.

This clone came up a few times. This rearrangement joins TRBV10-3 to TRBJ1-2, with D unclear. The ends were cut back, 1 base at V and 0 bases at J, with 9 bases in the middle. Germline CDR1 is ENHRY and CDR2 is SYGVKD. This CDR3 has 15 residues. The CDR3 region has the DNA TGTGCCATCAGTGAGTTTGCGGGTTCTAACTATGGCTACACCTTC. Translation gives CAISEFAGSNYGYTF.

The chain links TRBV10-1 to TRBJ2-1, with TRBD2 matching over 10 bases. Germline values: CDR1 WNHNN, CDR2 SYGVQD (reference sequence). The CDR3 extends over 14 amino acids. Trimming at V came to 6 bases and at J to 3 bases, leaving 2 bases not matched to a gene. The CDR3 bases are TGCGCCAGCAGAGGACTAGCGGTCTACAATGAGCAGTTCTTC. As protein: CASRGLAVYNEQFF.